One sample yielded the 4 T cell receptor beta chains listed below, sequenced in a study of OX40 agonist ivuxolimab in advanced cancers. Repertoires were generated with immunoSEQ multiplex PCR, while TCRdb's copy carries only in-frame clones and drops some. The sample carries about 69,000 clones, over 60% recorded once. The sample consisted of CD4+ or CD8+ T cells sorted from blood, taken in a trial of the OX40 agonist ivuxolimab. The receptors were gathered from an adult with an advanced solid tumor such as melanoma, head and neck, liver or kidney cancer.

The V call is TRBV29-1, the J call TRBJ1-2; no clear D gene. The germline V gene has CDR1 SQVTM and CDR2 ANQGSEA. V gave up 3 bases and J gave up 4 bases, with 6 bases separating them. This CDR3 is built from 11 residues. The CDR3 here is CSVDGVYGYTF. CDR3 DNA sequence: TGCAGCGTTGACGGGGTCTATGGCTACACCTTC. Full variable domain (rest looked up from reference TRBV29-1 and TRBJ1-2): SAVISQKPSRDICQRGTSLTIQCQVDSQVTMMFWYRQQPGQSLTLIATANQGSEATYESGFVIDKFPISRPNLTFSTLTVSNMSPEDSSIYLCSVDGVYGYTFGSGTRLTVV.

In this sample, this clone turned up a few times. This chain joins TRBV27 and TRBJ1-2; the match to TRBD1 covers 9 bases. The germline CDR1 and CDR2 sequences are MNHEY and SMNVEV (reference sequence). The CDR3 contains 13 residues. The J segment lost 8 bases and the V segment lost 5 bases, leaving 6 bases of the junction unmatched. CDR3 DNA sequence: TGTGCCAGCAGTGCCAGGACAGGGGTGGGCTACACCTTC. It is translated as CASSARTGVGYTF.

The chain links TRBV6-5 to TRBJ2-7; 13 nucleotides match TRBD2. V dropped 6 bases and J dropped 5; count of bases not matched to a gene: 4. Germline V gene lookup returns CDR1 MNHEY and CDR2 SVGAGI. The CDR3 totals 14 residues. For the CDR3, the DNA is TGTGCCAGCAGAGGGACTAGCGGGACCGACGAGCAGTACTTC. It yields the protein CASRGTSGTDEQYF.

The genes are TRBV7-9 and TRBJ1-1, with a tentative D call TRBD1 (6 bases). Trimming left V 5 bases short and J 5 bases short, with 18 bases between. The CDR3 is 15 residues long. Germline CDR1 SEHNR, CDR2 FQNEAQ (reference sequence). The CDR3 reads CASSPGAGRGTEAFF. The DNA for the CDR3 is TGTGCCAGCAGCCCGGGGGCCGGGAGGGGTACTGAAGCTTTCTTT.